This passage covers 26 T cell receptor beta chains from one sample sequenced in a study of T cell responses to AZD1222 COVID-19 vaccine (dated by TCRdb to 2020 to 2022). The sample's time point label, decoded: about 28 days (+/-7) after the second vaccine dose. Receptor libraries were prepared by the immunoSEQ multiplex PCR assay. TCRdb re-hosts the immuneACCESS table, in-frame sequences only. Its copies lack some clones; in the studies checked, an unresolved V gene accounts for under half of them, and the cause for the rest is not known. The sample table contains approximately 80,000 clones; only one count was recorded for approximately 85% of them. The ten largest clones capture about 3.5% of the sample. Sequencing used peripheral blood, obtained 28 days after the second AZD1222 dose. These receptors were taken from an adult who received the AZD1222 COVID-19 vaccine.

This clone showed up just a few times. The gene calls are TRBV3-1 (or the pseudogene TRBV3-2) and TRBJ2-7; D may be TRBD1 (6 bases). The V gene lost 5 bases and the J gene lost 2 bases, with 25 bases spanning the gap. This CDR3 is built from 18 residues. CDR1 and CDR2 from the germline V gene are LGHDT and YNNKEL (reference sequence). Written as DNA, the CDR3 is TGTGCCAGCAGCGCGAGCATAGGGGTTTTTAGGGGGACCTACGAGCAGTACTTC. This translates into CASSASIGVFRGTYEQYF.

The table lists this clone with a few counts. The chain recombines TRBV2 with TRBJ2-2, with D perhaps TRBD2 (5 bases). This CDR3 region has 12 residues. Trimming removed 7 bases at V and 7 bases at J, with 10 bases between. The V gene's germline CDR1 is SNHLY and CDR2 FYNNEI. Here the CDR3 reads CASKGEGGELFF. The CDR3 DNA follows: TGTGCCAGCAAGGGAGAGGGCGGGGAGCTGTTTTTT.

The V and J genes are TRBV3-1 (or the pseudogene TRBV3-2) and TRBJ1-5; a weak D match, TRBD1 (5 bases). Germline V gene sequence: CDR1 LGHDT, CDR2 YNNKEL (reference sequence). The CDR3 covers 14 residues. With 0 bases removed from V and 7 bases from J, the gap between germline ends came to 10 bases. The chain's CDR3 is CASSQELQDQPQHF. In DNA, the CDR3 is TGTGCCAGCAGCCAAGAGTTACAGGACCAGCCCCAGCATTTT.

The chain recombines TRBV10-3 with TRBJ1-5; D unresolved. Per the germline V gene, CDR1 is ENHRY and CDR2 is SYGVKD. CDR3 length: 14 amino acids. The germline V and J ends were trimmed by 0 bases and 9 bases, with 12 bases remaining between them. The CDR3 sequence is CAISESPLRRPQHF. The CDR3 DNA sequence: TGTGCCATCAGTGAGTCACCCCTTCGACGGCCCCAGCATTTT.

The genes are TRBV19 and TRBJ2-1, with a tentative D call TRBD2 (7 bases). The CDR3 is 15 residues long. Germline V gene lookup returns CDR1 LNHDA and CDR2 SQIVND (reference sequence). Trimming took off 5 bases at V and 8 bases at J, with 19 bases between the two ends. The CDR3 region has the DNA TGTGCCAGTAGTTTGTCGGGGGGCTCTTTCTATGAGCAGTTCTTC. This gives the protein CASSLSGGSFYEQFF.

This chain connects TRBV6-1 to TRBJ2-1, with a tentative D call TRBD2 (5 bases). The CDR3 contains 15 residues. CDR1 is MNHNS, CDR2 SASEGT, per germline. With 2 bases removed from V and 4 bases from J, the gap between germline ends came to 12 bases. CDR3: CASSESVSAYNEQFF. The CDR3 nucleotides are TGTGCCAGCAGTGAAAGCGTTAGCGCTTACAATGAGCAGTTCTTC.

The rearrangement joins TRBV5-5 to TRBJ1-1; weak D call: TRBD1 (5 bases). Germline loops: CDR1 SGHKS, CDR2 YYEKEE (reference sequence). This CDR3 spans 15 amino acids. The V end was cut by 0 bases, the J end by 4 bases, with 13 bases between. This CDR3 is CASSLAGGTSTEAFF. In DNA form, the CDR3 reads TGTGCCAGCAGCTTGGCTGGGGGGACCAGCACTGAAGCTTTCTTT.

This chain joins TRBV9 and TRBJ2-1, with a possible D match to TRBD2 (6 bases). This CDR3 comprises 15 residues. V lost 0 bases, J lost 1 base, and 8 bases lay in between. Germline values: CDR1 SGDLS, CDR2 YYNGEE. The CDR3 protein is CASSVGAGSYNEQFF. The CDR3 DNA sequence: TGTGCCAGCAGCGTAGGGGCGGGATCCTACAATGAGCAGTTCTTC.

V usage is TRBV4-1 and J usage is TRBJ1-2, with 10 bases aligning to TRBD1. Germline V gene data show CDR1 as MGHRA and CDR2 as YSYEKL. J was trimmed by 4 bases and V by 4 bases; bases with no gene match: 9. This CDR3 is built from 16 residues. This chain's CDR3 is CASSLFAGTGAYGYTF. CDR3 bases: TGCGCCAGCAGCCTTTTCGCCGGGACAGGGGCCTATGGCTACACCTTC.

The chain couples TRBV4-1 to TRBJ2-3, with unresolved D. The germline V and J ends were trimmed by 2 bases and 11 bases, with 17 bases remaining between them. CDR3 length: 14 residues. The germline gives CDR1 MGHRA, CDR2 YSYEKL. CDR3 coding DNA: TGCGCCAGCAGCCAACCCCCGGCTTTTGGGTGGCAGTATTTT. The encoded protein is CASSQPPAFGWQYF.

The CDR3 region is CASVPLQPSNEKLFF. DNA of the CDR3: TGTGCCAGCGTCCCTCTACAGCCCTCTAATGAAAAACTGTTTTTT. This chain uses TRBV6-6 with TRBJ1-4; D is uncertain. CDR1 is MNHNY, CDR2 SVGAGI, per germline (reference sequence). The CDR3 contains 15 residues. Trimming shortened V by 8 bases and J by 3 bases, and 16 bases separated the two germline ends.

The rearrangement joins TRBV11-3 to TRBJ2-2; no clear D. There are 16 residues in the CDR3. Trimming pared 4 bases from V and 6 bases from J, leaving 18 bases between. Germline V gene data show CDR1 as SGHNT and CDR2 as YENEEA. CDR3: CASSSQKGGFPGELFF. The CDR3 region has the DNA TGTGCCAGCAGCTCCCAAAAAGGCGGCTTCCCCGGGGAGCTGTTTTTT.

The V call is TRBV7-3, the J call TRBJ2-7, with unresolved D. CDR3 length equals 14 residues. Germline V gives CDR1 SGHTA, CDR2 FQGTGA. V was pared by 3 bases and J by 2 bases, with 11 bases between. CDR3 nucleotide sequence: TGTGCCAGCAGCTTGGACGGCAGCGCCTACGAGCAGTACTTC. As protein: CASSLDGSAYEQYF.

This rearrangement joins TRBV10-3 to TRBJ2-2, with 7 positions matching TRBD2. Germline CDR1 is ENHRY and CDR2 is SYGVKD. With 2 bases clipped from V and 2 bases from J, the junction kept 2 bases outside the gene matches. The CDR3 is 15 amino acids. The CDR3 loop reads CAISEGGGNTGELFF. CDR3 coding DNA: TGTGCCATCAGTGAGGGCGGGGGTAACACCGGGGAGCTGTTTTTT.

The V call is TRBV7-2, the J call TRBJ1-5; D remains ambiguous. Trimming removed 7 bases at V and 4 bases at J, with 14 bases between. Germline V gives CDR1 SGHTA, CDR2 FQGNSA. This CDR3 region has 14 residues. The CDR3 spells CASTARADNQPQHF. The DNA for the CDR3 is TGTGCCAGCACCGCACGGGCAGATAATCAGCCCCAGCATTTT.

The J gene is TRBJ1-3, the V gene TRBV28, with TRBD1 matching over 8 bases. V lost 5 bases, J lost 9 bases, and 6 bases stayed unmatched. The CDR3 extends over 13 amino acids. The germline V gene encodes CDR1 MDHEN and CDR2 SYDVKM. The CDR3 DNA follows: TGTGCCAGCAGTCAAGGACAGGGCAGCACCATATATTTT. This sequence encodes CASSQGQGSTIYF.

The chain recombines TRBV27 with TRBJ1-1; D ambiguous. Trimming left V 0 bases short and J 7 bases short, with 9 bases between. There are 13 residues in the CDR3. Germline CDR1 MNHEY, CDR2 SMNVEV (reference sequence). The CDR3 protein is CASSLSGSGEAFF. The CDR3 coding sequence is TGTGCCAGCAGTTTATCGGGAAGTGGTGAAGCTTTCTTT.

In this sample, this clone turned up a few times. The rearrangement links TRBV19 to TRBJ2-6, with TRBD1 matching over 8 bases. The V gene's germline CDR1 is LNHDA and CDR2 SQIVND (reference sequence). Trimming removed 1 base from V and 13 bases from J; junction bases left unmatched: 6. The CDR3 runs 14 residues. The CDR3 sequence is CASSIGTGFVVLTF. CDR3 in DNA: TGTGCCAGTAGTATAGGGACAGGGTTCGTTGTCCTGACTTTC.

The chain has TRBV4-2 and TRBJ1-4; 8 bases line up with TRBD1. Germline V gives CDR1 LGHNA, CDR2 YNFKEQ. J was trimmed by 8 bases and V by 0 bases; bases with no gene match: 5. The CDR3 runs to 15 residues. In DNA form, the CDR3 reads TGTGCCAGCAGCCAAGATGGACAGGGAGGAGAAAAACTGTTTTTT. This sequence encodes CASSQDGQGGEKLFF.

This chain links TRBV6-5 with TRBJ1-2, with no clear D. CDR3 size: 15 residues. From germline, CDR1 is MNHEY and CDR2 SVGAGI. Trimming pared 6 bases from V and 6 bases from J, leaving 20 bases between. The CDR3 bases are TGTGCCAGCAGAAACGGACGGAGCGGGGTCCATGGCTACACCTTC. Translating it yields CASRNGRSGVHGYTF.

The genes are TRBV28 and TRBJ2-5; unclear D gene. Germline V gene data show CDR1 as MDHEN and CDR2 as SYDVKM. The CDR3 runs 17 residues. Trimming removed 6 bases at V and 1 base at J, with 21 bases between. For the CDR3, the DNA is TGTGCCAGCAGCCTAAGTGGTTGGACCCGGCGCCAAGAGACCCAGTACTTC. It translates to CASSLSGWTRRQETQYF.

The chain combines TRBV12-1 with TRBJ1-5; no DNA check was done on the table's D call, TRBD1. TRBV12-1 is marked as a pseudogene. The CDR3 runs to 18 residues. CDR3 in DNA: TGTGCCAGCAGCTTAAAGGGGACAGGGAGCGGTAGCAATCAGCCCCAGCATTTT. Protein sequence: CASSLKGTGSGSNQPQHF.

The genes are TRBV19 and TRBJ1-5, with D uncertain. Germline values: CDR1 LNHDA, CDR2 SQIVND (reference sequence). CDR3 length: 13 amino acids. The V end was cut by 3 bases, the J end by 3 bases, with 6 bases between. This CDR3 is CASSIRVNQPQHF. The CDR3 coding sequence is TGTGCCAGTAGTATCCGGGTCAATCAGCCCCAGCATTTT.

The chain is built from TRBV7-2 and TRBJ2-2, with 8 bases fitting TRBD2. Germline V gives CDR1 SGHTA, CDR2 FQGNSA. V trimming: 1 base; J trimming: 6 bases; junction bases outside the gene matches: 7. This CDR3 has 16 amino acids. The CDR3 nucleotides read TGTGCCAGCAGCTTAGTGGGCGGGAGGCCGCCCGGGGAGCTGTTTTTT. It specifies CASSLVGGRPPGELFF.

This chain connects TRBV7-9 to TRBJ1-4, with 9 bases aligning to TRBD1. The CDR3 is 14 amino acids. The ends lost 5 bases at V and 8 bases at J; junction bases unmatched: 6. Germline CDR1 and CDR2: SEHNR and FQNEAQ (reference sequence). CDR3 protein: CASSQGQGREKLFF. The CDR3 DNA follows: TGTGCCAGCAGCCAAGGACAGGGGAGAGAAAAACTGTTTTTT.

The chain links TRBV9 to TRBJ2-3; no reliable D call. CDR1 is SGDLS, CDR2 YYNGEE, per germline. This CDR3 is built from 14 residues. The V end lost 0 bases, the J end lost 0 bases, and 5 bases lay between the germline ends. CDR3: CASSVVGSTDTQYF. The CDR3 region has the DNA TGTGCCAGCAGCGTAGTTGGGAGCACAGATACGCAGTATTTT.